These 32 T cell receptor beta chains came from one sample sequenced in a study of CD8 T cells in ankylosing spondylitis. TCRdb reprocessed the 5' RACE reads with MiXCR, giving one entry per CDR3 protein. The data show 30,000 to 45,000 distinct CDR3 sequences, around 15% seen once. Sequenced input: synovial fluid, either unsorted or a sorted T cell fraction (not recorded which). These receptors were taken from a male donor with ankylosing spondylitis.

The rearrangement uses TRBV6-2 or TRBV6-3 and TRBJ2-7, with 14 nucleotides matching TRBD2. Per the germline V gene, CDR1 is MNHEY and CDR2 is SVGEGT. The CDR3 sequence is 20 residues long. V trimming: 2 bases; J trimming: 1 base; junction bases outside the gene matches: 13. CDR3 in DNA: TGTGCCAGCAGTTACCCCAACGGACTAGCGGGAGGAAGCTTTTCCTACGAGCAGTACTTC. Translating it yields CASSYPNGLAGGSFSYEQYF.

This clonotype occurred many times. The gene calls are TRBV10-3 and TRBJ2-1; D remains ambiguous. The length of the CDR3 is 14 residues. Germline loops: CDR1 ENHRY, CDR2 SYGVKD. V lost 4 bases, J lost 8 bases, and 15 bases lay in between. The CDR3 reads CAISGPPELDEQFF. As DNA, the CDR3 is TGTGCCATCAGTGGGCCCCCAGAATTGGATGAGCAGTTCTTC.

This clonotype was seen a handful of times. The chain uses TRBV6-1 and TRBJ2-7; TRBD1 or TRBD2 may be the D gene (5 bases each). The CDR3 runs 15 residues. Trimming removed 6 bases at V and 5 bases at J, with 20 bases between. Germline V gives CDR1 MNHNS, CDR2 SASEGT. Here the CDR3 reads CASSHRDGLGHEQYF. The CDR3, as DNA: TGTGCCAGCAGCCACCGGGACGGCCTAGGCCACGAGCAGTACTTC.

This chain uses TRBV7-9 with TRBJ2-3, with D hard to call. CDR1 and CDR2 from the germline V gene are SEHNR and FQNEAQ (reference sequence). The CDR3 is 14 amino acids. V dropped 1 base and J dropped 2 bases, with 7 bases sitting between them. The CDR3 sequence is CASSLGDFTDTQYF. CDR3 nucleotides: TGTGCCAGCAGCTTAGGTGACTTCACAGATACGCAGTATTTT.

The gene calls are TRBV15 and TRBJ1-2; perhaps TRBD1 as D (5 bases). The length of the CDR3 is 15 residues. The germline V and J ends were trimmed by 1 base and 14 bases, with 23 bases remaining between them. Per germline, CDR1 LNHNV and CDR2 YYDKDF (reference sequence). CDR3 nucleotides: TGTGCCACCAGCAGAGCATTCAGGGACCTGACGGCTAATACCTTC. Translating gives CATSRAFRDLTANTF.

By sample share, this clonotype is medium-sized. The chain recombines TRBV10-3 with TRBJ1-1, with TRBD1 as a possible D gene (6 bases). Germline V CDR1 and CDR2: ENHRY, SYGVKD. CDR3 length: 18 residues. V lost 1 base and J 5 bases, leaving 23 bases between the germline ends. The CDR3 DNA sequence: TGTGCCATCAGTGAGTTTCTCTTTGGTCGACAGGAGGGAACTGAAGCTTTCTTT. Translation gives CAISEFLFGRQEGTEAFF.

The CDR3 DNA reads TGTGCCAGCAGAAGCGGGAGGGCCACCGGGGAGCTGTTTTTT. Its protein is CASRSGRATGELFF. This rearrangement joins TRBV6-1 to TRBJ2-2; 10 bases are shared with TRBD2. The J segment lost 4 bases and the V segment lost 6 bases, leaving 2 bases of the junction unmatched. CDR1 is MNHNS and CDR2 is SASEGT in the germline V gene. The CDR3 runs to 14 residues.

The table lists this clonotype with a few counts. It may be a read error: a sequence one base away is much more abundant. The V call is TRBV6-1, the J call TRBJ2-3; 8 bases agree with TRBD2. The germline gives CDR1 MNHNS, CDR2 SASEGT. The CDR3 has 14 amino acids. J lost 2 bases, V lost 3 bases, and 1 base had no gene match. The CDR3 loop reads CASSDGRATDTQYF. The CDR3 DNA reads as TGTGCCAGCAGTGACGGGAGGGCCACAGATACGCAGTATTTT.

The sample holds many counts of this clonotype. The CDR3 DNA sequence: TGTGCCAGCAGCCGGAGCAAGATATCCACACCGGTCGAGCAGTACTTC. As protein: CASSRSKISTPVEQYF. The V and J genes are TRBV4-2 and TRBJ2-7; D is undetermined. Trimming took off 4 bases at V and 6 bases at J, with 22 bases between the two ends. The CDR3 totals 16 residues. Germline values: CDR1 LGHNA, CDR2 YNFKEQ.

The chain combines TRBV12-3 or TRBV12-4 with TRBJ1-1; D might be TRBD1 (6 bases). Trimming shortened V by 5 bases and J by 6 bases, and 7 bases separated the two germline ends. The CDR3 covers 11 residues. The CDR3 is CASSNRAEAFF. The DNA of the CDR3 is TGTGCCAGCAGTAACAGGGCTGAAGCTTTCTTT.

The chain links TRBV20-1 to TRBJ2-1; D may be TRBD1 (5 bases). Germline V CDR1 and CDR2: DFQATT, SNEGSKA (reference sequence). Trimming removed 4 bases from V and 10 bases from J, with 11 bases in between. The CDR3 runs to 11 residues. CDR3 in amino acids: CSAKGWKEQFF. The CDR3 coding sequence is TGCAGTGCTAAGGGGTGGAAGGAGCAGTTCTTC.

This chain links TRBV7-9 with TRBJ2-3; D ambiguous. Germline V gene sequence: CDR1 SEHNR, CDR2 FQNEAQ (reference sequence). The CDR3 extends over 12 amino acids. V was pared by 5 bases and J by 8 bases, with 11 bases between. CDR3 in DNA: TGTGCCAGCAGCCCTCCTTCTCCTACGCAGTATTTT. Its translation: CASSPPSPTQYF. The whole variable domain, filled in from reference TRBV7-9 and TRBJ2-3, reads DTGVSQNPRHKITKRGQNVTFRCDPISEHNRLYWYRQTLGQGPEFLTYFQNEAQLEKSRLLSDRFSAERPKGSFSTLEIQRTEQGDSAMYLCASSPPSPTQYFGPGTRLTVL.

This clonotype was seen many times. The chain couples TRBV18 to TRBJ1-2, with 8 nucleotides matching TRBD1. Trimming at V came to 7 bases and at J to 6 bases, leaving 7 bases not matched to a gene. Germline V lookup: CDR1 KGHSH, CDR2 LQKENI. The CDR3 totals 13 residues. CDR3 nucleotide sequence: TGTGCCAGCTGGCAACAGGGGGAAAATGGCTACACCTTC. It translates to CASWQQGENGYTF.

The chain employs TRBV18 and TRBJ1-4; no definite D call. Trimming stripped 1 base from V and 0 bases from J, with 21 bases between. The CDR3 runs to 20 residues. Germline V gives CDR1 KGHSH, CDR2 LQKENI. CDR3 DNA sequence: TGTGCCAGCTCACCACAGCCGGCGGTCTGGAGACTTGCAACTAATGAAAAACTGTTTTTT. This encodes CASSPQPAVWRLATNEKLFF.

This clonotype has ten or more counts. The chain combines TRBV9 with TRBJ1-1; weak D call: TRBD1 (5 bases). This CDR3 is built from 14 residues. V shed 1 base and J shed 0 bases, with 7 bases lying between them. Germline CDR1 SGDLS, CDR2 YYNGEE. The CDR3 reads CASSVSGMNTEAFF. CDR3 nucleotides: TGTGCCAGCAGCGTATCAGGGATGAACACTGAAGCTTTCTTT.

The genes are TRBV20-1 and TRBJ2-7; weak D call: TRBD1 (6 bases). This CDR3 has 15 residues. The germline V gene has CDR1 DFQATT and CDR2 SNEGSKA (reference sequence). V lost 0 bases and J 3 bases, leaving 15 bases between the germline ends. The CDR3 DNA sequence: TGCAGTGCTAGAGATTTCGGCACAGGGAACTACGAGCAGTACTTC. This encodes CSARDFGTGNYEQYF.

This chain links TRBV4-2 with TRBJ1-5; D gene unclear. The CDR3 sequence is 14 residues long. V dropped 4 bases and J dropped 1 base, with 8 bases sitting between them. CDR1 LGHNA and CDR2 YNFKEQ come from the germline V gene. The CDR3 sequence: CASSPLQSNQPQHF. Written as DNA, the CDR3 is TGTGCCAGCAGCCCGCTCCAGAGCAATCAGCCCCAGCATTTT.

CDR3: CASSLAVTVGLGYEQYF. The CDR3 bases are TGTGCCAGCAGCTTGGCCGTTACCGTAGGGCTGGGCTACGAGCAGTACTTC. This rearrangement joins TRBV5-6 to TRBJ2-7, with D hard to call. Trimming took off 0 bases at V and 3 bases at J, with 19 bases between the two ends. The V gene's germline CDR1 is SGHDT and CDR2 YYEEEE. CDR3 length: 17 residues.

This chain joins TRBV11-2 and TRBJ2-1, with D possibly TRBD1 on 5 matching bases. V dropped 0 bases and J dropped 2 bases, with 8 bases sitting between them. Germline CDR1 and CDR2: SGHAT and FQNNGV. The CDR3 covers 15 residues. The DNA of the CDR3 is TGTGCCAGCAGCTTAGAACCCAGGGCCTACAATGAGCAGTTCTTC. It translates to CASSLEPRAYNEQFF.

The chain links TRBV5-1 to TRBJ2-7; no firm D call. Between the trimmed V and J ends, which lost 5 bases and 3 bases, there was a span of 6 bases. The CDR3 has 11 amino acids. In germline, CDR1 is SGHRS, CDR2 YFSETQ. The CDR3 nucleotides are TGCGCCAGCAGTCGACACTACGAGCAGTACTTC. Residues: CASSRHYEQYF.

CDR3 in DNA: TGTGCCAGCAGTGGCTCGGGGGACACAGATACGCAGTATTTT. Translated: CASSGSGDTDTQYF. The chain uses TRBV6-4 and TRBJ2-3, with a possible D match to TRBD2 (6 bases). Per the germline V gene, CDR1 is MRHNA and CDR2 is SNTAGT. The CDR3 runs 14 residues. Trimming pared 4 bases from V and 2 bases from J, leaving 10 bases between.

This clonotype is classed as medium-sized. The chain is built from TRBV4-3 and TRBJ2-7; TRBD2 is a possible D gene (7 bases). Between the trimmed V and J ends, which lost 4 bases and 6 bases, there was a span of 22 bases. The germline V gene has CDR1 LGHNA and CDR2 YSLEER. The CDR3 is made up of 16 amino acids. The CDR3 nucleotides are TGCGCCAGCAGCCCTTGGGGGGGCGAGGGTGGCTCCGAGCAGTACTTC. The encoded protein is CASSPWGGEGGSEQYF.

This clonotype was detected ten times or more. A junction end diverges from the germline sequence, so it may reflect a read error. The J gene is TRBJ2-1, the V gene TRBV6-5, with 9 bases lining up with TRBD2. This CDR3 is 13 amino acids long. Germline assignment: CDR1 MNHEY and CDR2 SVGAGI. The CDR3 sequence is CASSYSTAGGGVF. The CDR3 nucleotides read TGTGCCAGCAGTTACTCGACAGCGGGAGGCGGGGTTTTC.

This chain uses TRBV7-9 with TRBJ1-1; no definite D call. Trimming cost V 1 base and J 7 bases, with 4 bases left between them. CDR1 SEHNR and CDR2 FQNEAQ come from the germline V gene (reference sequence). The CDR3 is 11 amino acids. The CDR3 region is CASSLVYEAFF. The DNA of the CDR3 is TGTGCCAGCAGCTTAGTCTATGAAGCTTTCTTT.

This clonotype came up many times. The chain joins TRBV24-1 to TRBJ2-7; D may correspond to TRBD1 or TRBD2 (5 bases each). Germline V CDR1 and CDR2: KGHDR, SFDVKD. Between the trimmed V and J ends, which lost 5 bases and 2 bases, there was a span of 18 bases. This CDR3 spans 16 amino acids. The CDR3 nucleotides are TGTGCCACCAGTGGGCTTACCGGGACGGGGACCTACGAGCAGTACTTC. It translates to CATSGLTGTGTYEQYF.

V usage is TRBV24-1 and J usage is TRBJ2-5, with 12 bases lining up with TRBD2. This CDR3 has 15 amino acids. J gave up 5 bases and V 9 bases, and 9 bases lay outside the gene matches. CDR1 KGHDR and CDR2 SFDVKD come from the germline V gene. In DNA, the CDR3 is TGTGCCACCCAGTCTAGCGGGGGGGCAGGGGAGACCCAGTACTTC. Its protein is CATQSSGGAGETQYF.

As regards this clonotype: A much larger clone differs from this one at a single base, so this may be a read error. The gene calls are TRBV20-1 and TRBJ2-2; no reliable D call. Trimming shortened V by 2 bases and J by 3 bases, and 13 bases separated the two germline ends. From germline, CDR1 is DFQATT and CDR2 SNEGSKA (reference sequence). The CDR3 is 15 residues long. CDR3 nucleotides: TGCAGTGCTAGACCCCCCTGTCGGGACACCGGGGAGCTGTTTTTT. As protein: CSARPPCRDTGELFF.

This clonotype was recorded a few times. V and J are TRBV7-6 and TRBJ1-1; TRBD1 is a possible D gene (5 bases). V was trimmed by 5 bases and J by 0 bases, leaving 7 bases between them. Looked up from germline, CDR1 is SGHVS and CDR2 is FNYEAQ. The CDR3 extends over 13 amino acids. DNA for the CDR3: TGTGCCAGCAGCGCAGGGATGAACACTGAAGCTTTCTTT. Translation gives CASSAGMNTEAFF.

This clonotype was counted at least ten times. The chain uses TRBV5-1 and TRBJ2-3, with 12 bases aligning to TRBD2. V lost 1 base, J lost 10 bases, and 7 bases stayed unmatched. The germline V gene has CDR1 SGHRS and CDR2 YFSETQ. This CDR3 is built from 15 residues. The CDR3 DNA sequence: TGCGCCAGCAGCTTGACCCTAGCGGGAGGGCAGGCGCAGTATTTT. This sequence encodes CASSLTLAGGQAQYF.

This chain uses TRBV12-3 or TRBV12-4 with TRBJ2-7; 10 nucleotides line up with TRBD1. Germline trimming cut 3 bases from V and 5 bases from J; bases unmatched to any gene: 1. CDR3 size: 13 residues. This chain's CDR3 is CASSLTGGNEQYF. In nucleotides, the CDR3 is TGTGCCAGCAGTTTGACAGGGGGCAACGAGCAGTACTTC.

This clonotype occurred a few times. This chain uses TRBV2 with TRBJ2-7; D is unclear. With 8 bases removed from V and 3 bases from J, the gap between germline ends came to 8 bases. The CDR3 contains 11 residues. CDR1 is SNHLY and CDR2 is FYNNEI in the germline V gene. This CDR3 is CASFIHYEQYF. The CDR3 DNA reads as TGTGCCAGCTTCATCCACTACGAGCAGTACTTC. The full variable domain, rest sourced from reference TRBV2 and TRBJ2-7, is EPEVTQTPSHQVTQMGQEVILRCVPISNHLYFYWYRQILGQKVEFLVSFYNNEISEKSEIFDDQFSVERPDGSNFTLKIRSTKLEDSAMYFCASFIHYEQYFGPGTRLTVT.

By share, this clonotype ranks as large. The chain carries TRBV19 and TRBJ2-1, with TRBD2 identical over 8 bases. With V trimmed by 7 bases and J by 2 bases, 4 bases remained unmatched. The CDR3 runs to 14 residues. Germline values: CDR1 LNHDA, CDR2 SQIVND (reference sequence). CDR3 nucleotide sequence: TGTGCCAGTACTACCGGGGGGGCCTACAATGAGCAGTTCTTC. This translates into CASTTGGAYNEQFF.